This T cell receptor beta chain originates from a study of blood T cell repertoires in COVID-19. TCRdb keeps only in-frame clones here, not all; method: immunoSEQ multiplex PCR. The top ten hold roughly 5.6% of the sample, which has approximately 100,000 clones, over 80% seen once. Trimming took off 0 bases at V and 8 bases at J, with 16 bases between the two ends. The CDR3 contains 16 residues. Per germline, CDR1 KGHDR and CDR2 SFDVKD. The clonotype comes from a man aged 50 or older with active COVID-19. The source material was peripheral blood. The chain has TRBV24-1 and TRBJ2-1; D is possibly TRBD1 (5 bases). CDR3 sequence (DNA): TGTGCCACCAGTGATTTGAGCAGGGAAACTACGGATGAGCAGTTCTTC. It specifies CATSDLSRETTDEQFF.